The present T cell receptor (beta chain) was sequenced within a study of molecular identifiers for immune sequencing clone quantification. Study-level points and caveats: The share of molecules held by clones above 20 RNA copies was over 98% in effector cells and under 1% in naive cells.

This clonotype was counted a few times. Its antigen is not identified. From the PCR reads, TCRdb called clonotypes with MiXCR, one entry per CDR3 protein. The table shows about half a million distinct CDR3 sequences, with around 23% occurring only once. The CDR3 has 17 amino acids. In germline, CDR1 is SEHNR, CDR2 FQNEAQ (reference sequence). J gave up 6 bases and V 5 bases, and 12 bases lay outside the gene matches. Libraries for naive CD8 T cells, which were made from approximately 20,000 to 1,000,000 sorted cells, drew on 10%, 30% or 50% of the RNA. The sequence was collected from a human donor in good health. Some libraries in this study had Jurkat cell RNA spiked in. Sequencing was done on a sample of naive CD8+ T cells from blood, with Jurkat cell RNA spiked in. Stated subset: FACS-sorted CD8+CD4-CCR7+CD45RA+ naive T cells. The V and J genes are TRBV7-9 and TRBJ2-1; 11 nucleotides agree with TRBD2. The CDR3 nucleotides read TGTGCCAGCAGCCCTCTAGCGGGAGGCCGTCTTATCAATGAGCAGTTCTTC. It translates to CASSPLAGGRLINEQFF. The full variable domain, rest sourced from reference TRBV7-9 and TRBJ2-1, is DTGVSQNPRHKITKRGQNVTFRCDPISEHNRLYWYRQTLGQGPEFLTYFQNEAQLEKSRLLSDRFSAERPKGSFSTLEIQRTEQGDSAMYLCASSPLAGGRLINEQFFGPGTRLTVL.